This paragraph reports one T cell receptor beta chain. The data derive from a study of blood T cell repertoires in COVID-19. The overall study: Some COVID-19 samples were acute and others convalescent; all came from the United States, Italy and Spain. The cDNA or gDNA used as material had been derived from T cells, B-cell-depleted T cells, or PBMCs.

This CDR3 region has 16 residues. CDR1 and CDR2 from the germline V gene are LGHNA and YNFKEQ. Trimming pared 4 bases from V and 4 bases from J, leaving 19 bases between. Original data processing: The authors estimated nucleated cell counts from reference gene primer amplification. Data came from immunoSEQ multiplex PCR; TCRdb stores just in-frame clones and leaves some out. V and J calls plus clone size are reproduced from that table; the DNA served to infer D and trimming. The sample gives more than 200,000 clones, about 80% of which show up once; about 2.7% is in the top ten. The origin of this receptor is a middle-aged woman with active or convalescent COVID-19. Material: peripheral blood. The V and J genes are TRBV4-2 and TRBJ2-5; a weak D match, TRBD2 (5 bases). CDR3: CASSLGTRPLRETQYF. DNA of the CDR3: TGTGCCAGCAGCCTTGGTACTAGGCCGTTAAGAGAGACCCAGTACTTC.